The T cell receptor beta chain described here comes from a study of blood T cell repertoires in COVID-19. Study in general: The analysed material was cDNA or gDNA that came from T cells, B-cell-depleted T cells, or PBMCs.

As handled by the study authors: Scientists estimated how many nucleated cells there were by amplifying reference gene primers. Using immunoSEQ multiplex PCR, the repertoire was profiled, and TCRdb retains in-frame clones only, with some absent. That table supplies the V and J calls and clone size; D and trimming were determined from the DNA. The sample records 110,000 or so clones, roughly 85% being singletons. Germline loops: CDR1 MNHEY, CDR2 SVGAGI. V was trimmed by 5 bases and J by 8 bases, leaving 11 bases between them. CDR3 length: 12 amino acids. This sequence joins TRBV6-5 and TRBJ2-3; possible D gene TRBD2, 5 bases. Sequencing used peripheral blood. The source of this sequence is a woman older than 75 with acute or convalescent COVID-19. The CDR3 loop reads CASSPPRGTQYF. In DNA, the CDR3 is TGTGCCAGCAGTCCCCCCCGGGGTACGCAGTATTTT.